The next 20 T cell receptor beta chains were all read from a single sample in a study of blood T cells in healthy people across ages. The second PCR ran 7 to 11 cycles with a sample-barcoded 5' primer and J-beta primers. TCRdb passed the 5' RACE reads through MiXCR, listing each CDR3 protein once. The data contain about 680,000 distinct CDR3 sequences, about 52% of them singletons. Sample: blood. These receptors came from a woman aged 55 to 70 in good health.

This clonotype came up once. The rearrangement joins TRBV7-2 to TRBJ2-3; 8 bases are shared with TRBD2. The CDR3 is made up of 15 amino acids. The V gene's germline CDR1 is SGHTA and CDR2 FQGNSA. Trimming at V came to 4 bases and at J to 1 base, leaving 4 bases not matched to a gene. DNA for the CDR3: TGTGCCAGCAGCTCCCGGGGGGGCGGCACAGATACGCAGTATTTT. It yields the protein CASSSRGGGTDTQYF. Full variable domain (outside the CDR3, taken from reference TRBV7-2 and TRBJ2-3): GAGVSQSPSNKVTEKGKDVELRCDPISGHTALYWYRQSLGQGLEFLIYFQGNSAPDKSGLPSDRFSAERTGGSVSTLTIQRTQQEDSAVYLCASSSRGGGTDTQYFGPGTRLTVL.

The V call is TRBV7-8, the J call TRBJ1-2, with TRBD1 matching 9 bases. The CDR3 sequence is 17 residues long. Losses at the gene ends were 5 bases for V and 4 bases for J; bases not matched to a gene: 14. CDR1 and CDR2 from the germline V gene are SGHVS and FQNEAQ. The CDR3 bases are TGTGCCAGCAGCACTCGGACCGGGACAGGGACCGGCTATGGCTACACCTTC. Amino acids: CASSTRTGTGTGYGYTF. Complete variable domain (other parts from reference TRBV7-8 and TRBJ1-2): GAGVSQSPRYKVAKRGQDVALRCDPISGHVSLFWYQQALGQGPEFLTYFQNEAQLDKSGLPSDRFFAERPEGSVSTLKIQRTQQEDSAVYLCASSTRTGTGTGYGYTFGSGTRLTVV.

The chain couples TRBV7-3 to TRBJ2-5; D uncertain. Germline CDR1 reads SGHTA; CDR2 reads FQGTGA. The CDR3 consists of 12 residues. V lost 4 bases to trimming and J lost 8 bases, with 11 bases between them. In DNA form, the CDR3 reads TGTGCCAGCAGCTCCGAACCAAGAACCCAGTACTTC. Translated, it gives CASSSEPRTQYF.

A remark on this clonotype: A much larger clone is a single base away; this may be a read error. The gene calls are TRBV7-9 and TRBJ2-4; a weak D match, TRBD1 (6 bases). Per the germline V gene, CDR1 is SEHNR and CDR2 is FQNEAQ (reference sequence). This CDR3 spans 18 amino acids. The CDR3 DNA reads TGTGCCAGCAGCTTAGGCAGGGGAGATTCGCTGGCCAAAACCATTCAGTACTTC. It encodes CASSLGRGDSLAKTIQYF.

This chain uses TRBV27 with TRBJ1-6; D ambiguous. Germline CDR1 and CDR2: MNHEY and SMNVEV (reference sequence). The CDR3 runs 12 residues. V was cut by 6 bases and J by 10 bases, with 10 bases left in between. The CDR3 here is CASSAGSSPLHF. The CDR3 DNA reads as TGTGCCAGCAGCGCGGGCTCGTCACCCCTCCACTTT.

This chain links TRBV28 with TRBJ2-1; 8 bases line up with TRBD1. J gave up 7 bases and V 5 bases, and 7 bases lay outside the gene matches. The CDR3 extends over 14 amino acids. Germline CDR1 reads MDHEN; CDR2 reads SYDVKM. The CDR3 DNA sequence: TGTGCCAGCAGTCTAGGACAGGGAATAAATGAGCAGTTCTTC. This codes for CASSLGQGINEQFF. Using reference TRBV28 and TRBJ2-1 for the parts outside the CDR3, the full variable domain is DVKVTQSSRYLVKRTGEKVFLECVQDMDHENMFWYRQDPGLGLRLIYFSYDVKMKEKGDIPEGYSVSREKKERFSLILESASTNQTSMYLCASSLGQGINEQFFGPGTRLTVL.

CDR3 residues: CASSSLTSGRPGETQYF. The CDR3 DNA follows: TGTGCCAGCAGTTCTTTGACTAGCGGGAGGCCAGGAGAGACCCAGTACTTC. This chain joins TRBV28 and TRBJ2-5; TRBD2 aligns across 13 bases. Germline V gives CDR1 MDHEN, CDR2 SYDVKM. The CDR3 sequence is 17 residues long. Trimming removed 4 bases from V and 4 bases from J; junction bases left unmatched: 9.

V is TRBV7-2 and J is TRBJ2-1; 7 bases align to TRBD2. Germline lookup yields CDR1 SGHTA and CDR2 FQGNSA. Unmatched junction bases numbered 4, after V lost 0 bases and J lost 5 bases. The length of the CDR3 is 15 residues. CDR3 nucleotide sequence: TGTGCCAGCAGCTTAGCGGGACTACTTCACAATGAGCAGTTCTTC. It specifies CASSLAGLLHNEQFF.

The chain recombines TRBV6-2 or TRBV6-3 with TRBJ2-1; 9 bases line up with TRBD2. Germline V CDR1 and CDR2: MNHEY, SVGEGT. V lost 2 bases and J lost 2; bases outside the gene matches: 4. CDR3 size: 16 residues. The CDR3 bases are TGTGCCAGCAGTTACGCTAGCGGGGCTACCTACAATGAGCAGTTCTTC. Translating it yields CASSYASGATYNEQFF.

This clonotype occurred many times. This rearrangement joins TRBV29-1 to TRBJ2-5; D is uncertain. The CDR3 is 12 amino acids. The V end was cut by 4 bases, the J end by 4 bases, with 10 bases between. CDR1 and CDR2 (germline): SQVTM, ANQGSEA. CDR3 sequence (DNA): TGCAGCGTTGGCCTCACGGGAGAGACCCAGTACTTC. This gives the protein CSVGLTGETQYF.

V is TRBV15 and J is TRBJ2-3; 8 nucleotides match TRBD1. The trim removed 1 base at V and 4 bases at J, leaving 4 bases unmatched. This CDR3 spans 15 amino acids. Germline CDR1 and CDR2: LNHNV and YYDKDF (reference sequence). CDR3 region: CATSRGSGGADTQYF. DNA of the CDR3: TGTGCCACCAGCAGAGGATCAGGGGGCGCAGATACGCAGTATTTT.

CDR3 amino acids: CASSHGTSGSLDEQYF. In DNA form, the CDR3 reads TGTGCCAGCAGTCACGGGACTAGCGGGAGCCTCGACGAGCAGTACTTC. This chain joins TRBV27 and TRBJ2-7, with 14 bases that match TRBD2. This CDR3 has 16 amino acids. The germline V gene encodes CDR1 MNHEY and CDR2 SMNVEV (reference sequence). V was pared by 5 bases and J by 5 bases, with 8 bases of the junction left unmatched.

This clonotype was counted between two and nine times. The CDR3 DNA reads as TGTGCCAGCAGCTCTGGACAGAATTCACCCCTCCACTTT. Translation: CASSSGQNSPLHF. The V call is TRBV7-2, the J call TRBJ1-6, with D perhaps TRBD1 (6 bases). Trimming stripped 4 bases from V and 7 bases from J, with 8 bases between. From germline, CDR1 is SGHTA and CDR2 FQGNSA. There are 13 residues in the CDR3.

V gene TRBV29-1 combines with J gene TRBJ2-7; 8 bases are a match to TRBD2. CDR3 length: 13 residues. The ends lost 7 bases at V and 0 bases at J; junction bases unmatched: 5. The germline CDR1 and CDR2 sequences are SQVTM and ANQGSEA. The CDR3 sequence is CSGDGTSSYEQYF. DNA of the CDR3: TGCAGCGGTGACGGGACTAGCTCCTACGAGCAGTACTTC.

CDR3 region: CASSYRQGVWNEQFF. The DNA of the CDR3 is TGTGCCAGCAGTTACCGACAGGGGGTTTGGAATGAGCAGTTCTTC. The chain carries TRBV6-5 and TRBJ2-1, with TRBD1 identical over 9 bases. In germline, CDR1 is MNHEY, CDR2 SVGAGI. This CDR3 spans 15 amino acids. V lost 2 bases, J lost 7 bases, and 6 bases stayed unmatched.

In DNA, the CDR3 is TGTGCCAGCAGCCCGCTCGGTCGGAACCAAGAGACCCAGTACTTC. Encoded protein: CASSPLGRNQETQYF. The chain is built from TRBV7-2 and TRBJ2-5; D not resolved. V was trimmed by 5 bases and J by 0 bases, leaving 13 bases between them. The CDR3 has 15 residues. CDR1 is SGHTA and CDR2 is FQGNSA in the germline V gene.

The chain uses TRBV18 and TRBJ1-2, with D possibly matching TRBD1 (5 bases). Germline-derived CDR1 and CDR2 are KGHSH and LQKENI. V was shortened by 5 bases and J by 4 bases, with 11 bases between the two germline ends. The CDR3 sequence is 13 residues long. The CDR3 DNA sequence: TGTGCCAGCTCAGCTACAGGAGCCTATGGCTACACCTTC. It is translated as CASSATGAYGYTF.

The sample holds many counts of this clonotype. Compared with germline, one end of the junction differs, possibly owing to a read error. The rearrangement joins TRBV5-1 to TRBJ1-1, with 8 bases identical to TRBD1. The CDR3 has 14 amino acids. In germline, CDR1 is SGHRS, CDR2 YFSETQ. In DNA form, the CDR3 reads TGTGCCAGCAGCTTACAGGGGGGAAACACTGAAGCTTTCTTT. Protein: CASSLQGGNTEAFF. Looking up the rest from reference TRBV5-1 and TRBJ1-1 gives the full variable domain: KAGVTQTPRYLIKTRGQQVTLSCSPISGHRSVSWYQQTPGQGLQFLFEYFSETQRNKGNFPGRFSGRQFSNSRSEMNVSTLELGDSALYLCASSLQGGNTEAFFGQGTRLTVV.

This clonotype is deemed medium-sized (0.01 to 0.1%). The J gene is TRBJ2-3, the V gene TRBV7-2; 10 nucleotides agree with TRBD2. After removal of 8 bases from V and 9 bases from J, the junction contained 5 bases not matched to a gene. Germline values: CDR1 SGHTA, CDR2 FQGNSA. The CDR3 loop spans 12 amino acids. The CDR3 DNA reads TGTGCCAGCGGAACTAGCGGGACAACGCAGTATTTT. This translates into CASGTSGTTQYF. Variable domain in full (rest from reference TRBV7-2 and TRBJ2-3): GAGVSQSPSNKVTEKGKDVELRCDPISGHTALYWYRQSLGQGLEFLIYFQGNSAPDKSGLPSDRFSAERTGGSVSTLTIQRTQQEDSAVYLCASGTSGTTQYFGPGTRLTVL.

Concerning this clonotype itself: A read error may produce the germline difference seen at one junction end. The rearrangement links TRBV20-1 to TRBJ2-5, with 15 bases that match TRBD2. The CDR3 length is 14 residues. In germline, CDR1 is DFQATT, CDR2 SNEGSKA (reference sequence). Here the CDR3 DNA reads TGCAGTCCTAGGACTAGCGGGAGGGTCAATGAGCAGTACTTC. It encodes CSPRTSGRVNEQYF.